What follows is one T cell receptor (beta chain) and its context. Its antigen is unknown. Before the COVID-19 pandemic, during about 2010-2018, CD4+ T cells were taken from unexposed donors. The cells were cultured for 10 days before CD4+ T cells were isolated. Fresh IL-2 medium replaced half the medium on days 3 and 7. This record comes from a study of CD4 T cells in relation to SARS-CoV-2 and coronaviruses. As for the study in general: Negative control cultures got HIV-1 Nef peptides or no peptide. The HLA restriction of the shared crossreactive spike epitopes was mapped.

With 3 bases clipped from V and 5 bases from J, the junction kept 8 bases outside the gene matches. Germline V gene lookup returns CDR1 SGHVS and CDR2 FQNEAQ. This CDR3 has 16 amino acids. Only in-frame clones appear in the TCRdb table, and some are missing; sequencing was by immunoSEQ multiplex PCR. This sample carries under 20,000 clones, approximately 81% of them seen once, and the ten largest clones take roughly 10%. Study results and caveats: SARS-CoV-2-driven expansion was significantly weaker in crossreactive than monoreactive clones.

What was sequenced was CD4+ T cells from PBMCs, cultured in vitro. V gene TRBV7-8 combines with J gene TRBJ2-5; 11 bases fit TRBD2. The TCR was taken from a human donor in good health. CDR3 DNA: TGTGCCAGCAGCTTCCCACTAGCGGGAGCCGAGGAGACCCAGTACTTC. This translates into CASSFPLAGAEETQYF.